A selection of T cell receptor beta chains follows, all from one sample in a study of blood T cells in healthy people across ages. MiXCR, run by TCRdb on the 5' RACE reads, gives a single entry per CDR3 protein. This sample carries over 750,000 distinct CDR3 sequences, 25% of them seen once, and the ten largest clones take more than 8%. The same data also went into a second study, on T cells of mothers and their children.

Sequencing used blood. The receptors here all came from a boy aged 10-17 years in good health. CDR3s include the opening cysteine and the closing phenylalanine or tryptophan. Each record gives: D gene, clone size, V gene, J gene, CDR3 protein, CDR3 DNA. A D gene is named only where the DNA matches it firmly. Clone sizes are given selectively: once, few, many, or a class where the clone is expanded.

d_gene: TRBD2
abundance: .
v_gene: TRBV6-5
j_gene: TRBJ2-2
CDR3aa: CASSSTSGSGTGELFF
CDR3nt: TGTGCCAGCAGTTCAACCAGCGGGAGTGGGACCGGGGAGCTGTTTTTT

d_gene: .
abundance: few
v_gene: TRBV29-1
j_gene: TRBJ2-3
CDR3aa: CSVLVSGTDTQYF
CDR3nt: TGCAGCGTTCTGGTATCGGGCACAGATACGCAGTATTTT

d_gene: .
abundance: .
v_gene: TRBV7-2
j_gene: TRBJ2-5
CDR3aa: CASSDEGSNQETQYF
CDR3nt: TGTGCCAGCAGCGACGAAGGGTCTAACCAAGAGACCCAGTACTTC

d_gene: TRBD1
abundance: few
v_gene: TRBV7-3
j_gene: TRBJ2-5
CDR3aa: CASSMTGGGQETQYF
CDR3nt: TGTGCCAGCAGCATGACAGGGGGAGGCCAAGAGACCCAGTACTTC

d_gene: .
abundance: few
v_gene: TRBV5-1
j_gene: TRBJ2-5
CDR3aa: CATHRGPNQETQYF
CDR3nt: TGCGCCACCCACCGGGGGCCTAACCAAGAGACCCAGTACTTC

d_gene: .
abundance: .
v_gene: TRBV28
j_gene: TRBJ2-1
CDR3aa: CASVGELRERAYNEQFF
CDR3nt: TGTGCCAGCGTAGGCGAACTCAGGGAAAGGGCCTACAATGAGCAGTTCTTC

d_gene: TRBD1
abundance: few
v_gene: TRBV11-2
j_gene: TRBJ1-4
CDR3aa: CASSFGTGVNEKLFF
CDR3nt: TGTGCCAGCAGCTTCGGGACAGGGGTTAATGAAAAACTGTTTTTT

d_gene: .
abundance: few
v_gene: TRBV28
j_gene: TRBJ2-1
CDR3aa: CASRTTGTNVEQFF
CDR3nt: TGTGCCAGCAGGACGACAGGGACTAACGTGGAGCAGTTCTTC

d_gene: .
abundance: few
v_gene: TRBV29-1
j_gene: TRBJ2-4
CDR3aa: CSVRGLAKNIQCF
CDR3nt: TGCAGCGTCCGCGGATTAGCCAAAAACATTCAGTGCTTC

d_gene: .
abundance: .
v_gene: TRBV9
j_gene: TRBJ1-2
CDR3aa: CASSAQQGGYGYTF
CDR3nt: TGTGCCAGCAGCGCTCAACAGGGTGGCTATGGCTACACCTTC

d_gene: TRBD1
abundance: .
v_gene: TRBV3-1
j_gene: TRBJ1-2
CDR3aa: CASSQRALDRGLGYTF
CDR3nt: TGTGCCAGCAGCCAGCGGGCCCTCGACAGGGGGCTCGGCTACACCTTC

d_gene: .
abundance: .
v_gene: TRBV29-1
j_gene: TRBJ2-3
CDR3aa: CSVRATDTQYF
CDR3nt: TGCAGCGTTCGGGCCACAGATACGCAGTATTTT

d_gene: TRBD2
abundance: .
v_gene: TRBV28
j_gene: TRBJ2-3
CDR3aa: CASQGLAGEMRTDTQYF
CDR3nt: TGTGCCAGCCAGGGACTAGCGGGAGAAATGAGGACAGATACGCAGTATTTT

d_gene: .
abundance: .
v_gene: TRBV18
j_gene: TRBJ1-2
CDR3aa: CASSQTDGYTF
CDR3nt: TGTGCCAGCTCACAAACGGATGGCTACACCTTC

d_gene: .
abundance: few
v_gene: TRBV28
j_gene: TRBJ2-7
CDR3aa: CASSSPAYSYEQYF
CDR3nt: TGTGCCAGCAGTTCGCCGGCTTACTCCTACGAGCAGTACTTC

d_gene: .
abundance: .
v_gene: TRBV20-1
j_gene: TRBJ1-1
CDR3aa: CSARDFFLENTEAFF
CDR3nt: TGCAGTGCTAGAGATTTTTTTCTCGAGAACACTGAAGCTTTCTTT

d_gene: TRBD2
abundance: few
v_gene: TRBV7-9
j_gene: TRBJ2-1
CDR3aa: CASSFDTRGGSSYNEQFF
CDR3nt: TGTGCCAGCAGCTTCGACACCCGCGGGGGTAGCTCCTACAATGAGCAGTTCTTC

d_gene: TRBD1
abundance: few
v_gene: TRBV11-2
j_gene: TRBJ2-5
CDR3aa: CASTLTGDETQYF
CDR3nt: TGTGCCAGCACGCTGACAGGGGATGAGACCCAGTACTTC

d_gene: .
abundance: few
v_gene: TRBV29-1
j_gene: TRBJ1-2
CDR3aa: CSVEDRQGHGYTF
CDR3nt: TGCAGCGTTGAAGATCGGCAGGGGCATGGCTACACCTTC

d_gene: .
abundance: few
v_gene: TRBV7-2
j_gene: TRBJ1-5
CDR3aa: CASSGPPIGEISNQPQHF
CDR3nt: TGTGCCAGCAGCGGACCCCCTATCGGTGAAATTAGCAATCAGCCCCAGCATTTT

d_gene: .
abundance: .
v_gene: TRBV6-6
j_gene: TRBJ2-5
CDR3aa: CASSYYWTETQYF
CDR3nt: TGTGCCAGCAGTTATTACTGGACAGAGACCCAGTACTTC

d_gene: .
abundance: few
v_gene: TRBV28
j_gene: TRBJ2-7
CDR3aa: CASRDPGLSEQYF
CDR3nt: TGTGCCAGCCGGGACCCGGGGCTGTCGGAGCAGTACTTC

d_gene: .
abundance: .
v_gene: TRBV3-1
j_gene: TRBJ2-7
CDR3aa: CASSTGWDTNEQYF
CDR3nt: TGTGCCAGCAGCACAGGATGGGACACCAACGAGCAGTACTTC

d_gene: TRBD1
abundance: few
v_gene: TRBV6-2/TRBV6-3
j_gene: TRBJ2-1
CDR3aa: CASSYSRQGNEQFF
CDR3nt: TGTGCCAGCAGTTACAGTAGACAGGGCAATGAGCAGTTCTTC

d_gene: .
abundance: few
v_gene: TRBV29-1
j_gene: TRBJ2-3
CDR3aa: CSVRRQTTSTDTQYF
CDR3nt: TGCAGCGTTCGTCGGCAGACAACTAGCACAGATACGCAGTATTTT

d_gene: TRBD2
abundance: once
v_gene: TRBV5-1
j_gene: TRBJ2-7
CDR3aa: CASSIGVTGGPKEQYF
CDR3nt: TGCGCCAGCAGCATAGGGGTGACGGGAGGGCCAAAAGAGCAGTACTTC

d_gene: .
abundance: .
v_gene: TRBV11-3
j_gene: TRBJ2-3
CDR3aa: CASSLPGPADTQYF
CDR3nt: TGTGCCAGCAGCTTACCGGGTCCGGCAGATACGCAGTATTTT

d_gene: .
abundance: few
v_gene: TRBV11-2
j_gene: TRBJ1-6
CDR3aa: CASSLIVAQGGNSPLHF
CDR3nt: TGTGCCAGCAGCTTAATCGTGGCACAGGGTGGTAATTCACCCCTCCACTTT

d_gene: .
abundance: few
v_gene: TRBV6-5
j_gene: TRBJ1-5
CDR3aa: CASSYSVDAGQPQHF
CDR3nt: TGTGCCAGCAGTTACTCGGTGGACGCCGGGCAGCCCCAGCATTTT

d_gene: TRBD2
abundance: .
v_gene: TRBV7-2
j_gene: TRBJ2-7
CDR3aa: CASSLVAGGYEQYF
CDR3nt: TGTGCCAGCAGCTTAGTAGCGGGGGGATACGAGCAGTACTTC

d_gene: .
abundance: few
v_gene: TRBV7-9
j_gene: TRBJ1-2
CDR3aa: CASSSLDSPFYGYTF
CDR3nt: TGTGCCAGCAGCTCCTTGGACAGTCCGTTCTATGGCTACACCTTC

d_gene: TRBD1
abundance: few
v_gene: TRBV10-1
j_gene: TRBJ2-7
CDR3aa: CASSESGTVDEQYF
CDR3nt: TGCGCCAGCAGTGAGTCGGGGACAGTGGACGAGCAGTACTTC

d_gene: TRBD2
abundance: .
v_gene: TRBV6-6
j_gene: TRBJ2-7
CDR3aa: CASSTTTGTSGNEQYF
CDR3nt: TGTGCCAGCAGCACAACCACCGGGACTAGCGGGAACGAGCAGTACTTC

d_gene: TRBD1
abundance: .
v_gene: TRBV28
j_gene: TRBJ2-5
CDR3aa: CASSLEAQGAQETQYF
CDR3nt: TGTGCCAGCAGTTTAGAGGCGCAGGGGGCACAAGAGACCCAGTACTTC

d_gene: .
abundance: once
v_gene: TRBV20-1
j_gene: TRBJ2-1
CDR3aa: CSARDLRGRVDNEQFF
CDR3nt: TGCAGTGCTAGAGATCTGCGGGGAAGGGTCGACAATGAGCAGTTCTTC